This T cell receptor beta chain was identified in a study of blood T cells in healthy people across ages. Sample-barcoded 5' priming and a J-beta primer mix drove a second PCR of roughly 7 to 11 cycles. No fewer than 3 million CDR3-containing paired-end reads came from each sample. TCRdb fed the 5' RACE reads into MiXCR, producing one record per CDR3 protein. Of some 1.4 million distinct CDR3 sequences in the sample, about 43% are singletons; the top ten hold approximately 7.9%. As regards this clonotype: Its specificity is unknown.

Each donor had about 10 milliliters of peripheral blood drawn. The study's findings and limits: CMV status of donors was not determined, possibly confounding expanded clonotype changes. Per million T cells, TCR beta diversity dropped about linearly as age rose.

This receptor was identified in a woman aged 18-29 years in good health. Sequencing was carried out using blood.

CDR3 loop: CASSLTGAGVANTGELFF. In DNA, the CDR3 is TGTGCCAGCAGCTTAACAGGAGCGGGAGTGGCGAACACCGGGGAGCTGTTTTTT. This chain connects TRBV7-2 to TRBJ2-2, with TRBD2 identical over 8 bases. J was trimmed by 0 bases and V by 2 bases; bases with no gene match: 8. Germline-derived CDR1 and CDR2 are SGHTA and FQGNSA. This CDR3 region has 18 residues. Together with reference TRBV7-2 and TRBJ2-2, the CDR3 gives the full variable domain: GAGVSQSPSNKVTEKGKDVELRCDPISGHTALYWYRQSLGQGLEFLIYFQGNSAPDKSGLPSDRFSAERTGGSVSTLTIQRTQQEDSAVYLCASSLTGAGVANTGELFFGEGSRLTVL.